A single sample gave rise to the 6 T cell receptor beta chains below, sequenced in a study of blood T cells in healthy people across ages. Next came a second PCR, run for about 7 to 12 cycles, which used a sample-barcoded 5' primer along with a J-beta primer mix. TCRdb reprocessed the 5' RACE reads via MiXCR and lists one record per CDR3 protein. The sample has just under 900,000 distinct CDR3 sequences, more than 25% seen once. The sample was blood. Receptors originate from a woman of 80 years or more in good health.

This clonotype showed up many times. This chain's CDR3 is CASSSLAGGFSPSGANVLTF. CDR3 in DNA: TGTGCCAGCAGCTCGCTAGCGGGGGGCTTCTCCCCCTCTGGGGCCAACGTCCTGACTTTC. This sequence joins TRBV6-2 or TRBV6-3 and TRBJ2-6; 11 bases align to TRBD2. CDR3 length: 20 residues. Per the germline V gene, CDR1 is MNHEY and CDR2 is SVGEGT. V dropped 6 bases and J dropped 0; count of bases not matched to a gene: 13.

This clonotype has a count of ten or more. The chain joins TRBV6-2 or TRBV6-3 to TRBJ2-3; 9 bases map to TRBD2. Germline-derived CDR1 and CDR2 are MNHEY and SVGEGT. This CDR3 has 15 amino acids. J was trimmed by 7 bases and V by 6 bases; bases with no gene match: 11. CDR3 amino acids: CASRKGPSGAHTQYF. CDR3 coding DNA: TGTGCCAGCAGGAAGGGGCCTAGCGGGGCCCATACGCAGTATTTT.

This clonotype was counted a few times. J is TRBJ2-1 and V is TRBV7-2; D is perhaps TRBD2 (6 bases). Germline values: CDR1 SGHTA, CDR2 FQGNSA. The CDR3 spans 14 residues. The V end lost 3 bases, the J end lost 10 bases, and 16 bases lay between the germline ends. The CDR3 loop is CASSLEGRAREQFF. The CDR3 DNA reads TGTGCCAGCAGCTTGGAGGGACGAGCGCGAGAGCAGTTCTTC.

The sample holds a few counts of this clonotype. The CDR3 region has the DNA TGTGCCAGCAGCTCCTCGGCGGCCCAGGGGGCGACGGAACTGTTTTTT. It specifies CASSSSAAQGATELFF. The chain links TRBV11-2 to TRBJ1-4, with 8 bases fitting TRBD1. This CDR3 spans 16 amino acids. Germline V lookup: CDR1 SGHAT, CDR2 FQNNGV. The ends lost 4 bases at V and 12 bases at J; junction bases unmatched: 16.

The chain recombines TRBV5-1 with TRBJ1-2; maybe TRBD1 (5 bases). The CDR3 contains 14 residues. V lost 3 bases and J lost 0, with 9 bases in between. Germline V gene data show CDR1 as SGHRS and CDR2 as YFSETQ. The CDR3 region is CASSWEQANYGYTF. DNA of the CDR3: TGCGCCAGCAGCTGGGAACAGGCTAACTATGGCTACACCTTC.

This clonotype has a count of ten or more. The genes are TRBV14 and TRBJ1-6; D not certain. V was cut by 4 bases and J by 3 bases, with 16 bases left in between. CDR1 is SGHDN, CDR2 FVKESK, per germline. This CDR3 is 17 amino acids long. For the CDR3, the DNA is TGTGCCAGCAGCCCGAGACCCACCTCGGGCTATAATTCACCCCTCCACTTT. Protein: CASSPRPTSGYNSPLHF. Looking up the rest from reference TRBV14 and TRBJ1-6 gives the full variable domain: EAGVTQFPSHSVIEKGQTVTLRCDPISGHDNLYWYRRVMGKEIKFLLHFVKESKQDESGMPNNRFLAERTGGTYSTLKVQPAELEDSGVYFCASSPRPTSGYNSPLHFGNGTRLTVT.